The 27 T cell receptor beta chains in this list originate from one sample, sequenced in a study of blood T cell repertoires in COVID-19. Some clones are missing from TCRdb's copy, which holds only in-frame ones; the method was immunoSEQ multiplex PCR. The profile shows some 150,000 clones, about 80% of them singletons. The sample consisted of peripheral blood. These receptor sequences come from a human donor in a cohort sampled during active COVID-19.

The chain joins TRBV12-3 or TRBV12-4 to TRBJ1-2; the D gene is possibly TRBD1 (6 bases). V was pared by 3 bases and J by 7 bases, with 9 bases between. CDR3 length: 12 residues. The DNA for the CDR3 is TGTGCCAGCAGTTTGGACAGTTTTGGCTACACCTTC. The encoded protein is CASSLDSFGYTF.

The gene calls are TRBV7-9 and TRBJ2-1; 8 positions agree with TRBD1. V lost 1 base to trimming and J lost 4 bases; unmatched junction nucleotides: 9. Germline lookup yields CDR1 SEHNR and CDR2 FQNEAQ (reference sequence). The CDR3 is 17 residues long. The CDR3 sequence is CASSLVVKQGAYNEQFF. CDR3 nucleotide sequence: TGTGCCAGCAGCTTAGTAGTCAAGCAGGGGGCTTACAATGAGCAGTTCTTC. Supplemented by reference TRBV7-9 and TRBJ2-1, the full variable domain reads DTGVSQNPRHKITKRGQNVTFRCDPISEHNRLYWYRQTLGQGPEFLTYFQNEAQLEKSRLLSDRFSAERPKGSFSTLEIQRTEQGDSAMYLCASSLVVKQGAYNEQFFGPGTRLTVL.

This chain uses TRBV2 with TRBJ2-3; 10 nucleotides line up with TRBD2. This CDR3 has 16 residues. Germline CDR1 reads SNHLY; CDR2 reads FYNNEI. Trimming took 6 bases from V and 6 from J; bases not matched to a gene: 12. In DNA, the CDR3 is TGTGCCAGCAGCGCCCAACTAGCGGGGATGGGTGATACGCAGTATTTT. It yields the protein CASSAQLAGMGDTQYF.

The chain uses TRBV5-1 and TRBJ1-3; 7 bases line up with TRBD1. The CDR3 consists of 17 residues. J lost 0 bases, V lost 2 bases, and 8 bases had no gene match. The germline gives CDR1 SGHRS, CDR2 YFSETQ. CDR3 in amino acids: CASSLSRTGGSGNTIYF. DNA for the CDR3: TGCGCCAGCAGCTTAAGCCGGACAGGCGGCTCTGGAAACACCATATATTTT.

CDR3 in amino acids: CASSLVQGQGEQYF. CDR3 coding DNA: TGTGCCAGCAGCTTGGTACAGGGTCAAGGCGAGCAGTACTTC. The chain joins TRBV5-6 to TRBJ2-7; D is perhaps TRBD1 (6 bases). CDR3 size: 14 residues. Germline V gene data show CDR1 as SGHDT and CDR2 as YYEEEE. Trimming removed 0 bases at V and 6 bases at J, with 13 bases between.

A few counts support this clone. This sequence joins TRBV7-3 and TRBJ2-1; possible D gene TRBD1, 6 bases. Germline values: CDR1 SGHTA, CDR2 FQGTGA. The germline V and J ends were trimmed by 0 bases and 0 bases, with 12 bases remaining between them. This CDR3 has 17 residues. The CDR3 region is CASSLTGARSSYNEQFF. The CDR3 DNA reads TGTGCCAGCAGCTTAACGGGGGCACGAAGCTCCTACAATGAGCAGTTCTTC.

The chain couples TRBV2 to TRBJ1-1; 11 bases fit TRBD1. The CDR3 has 15 residues. Germline CDR1 and CDR2: SNHLY and FYNNEI. V shed 3 bases and J 5 bases; nucleotides not matched to a gene: 5. CDR3 residues: CASSDGQGARTEAFF. CDR3 DNA: TGTGCCAGCAGTGATGGACAGGGGGCTCGAACTGAAGCTTTCTTT.

The chain couples TRBV28 to TRBJ1-1; 7 nucleotides line up with TRBD1. Germline trimming cut 10 bases from V and 0 bases from J; bases unmatched to any gene: 8. The length of the CDR3 is 14 residues. From germline, CDR1 is MDHEN and CDR2 SYDVKM. The CDR3 nucleotides read TGTGCCATAGCGGGACAGCTAATGAACACTGAAGCTTTCTTT. Its translation: CAIAGQLMNTEAFF.

The J gene is TRBJ1-2, the V gene TRBV6-6, with 8 positions matching TRBD1. The V gene's germline CDR1 is MNHNY and CDR2 SVGAGI (reference sequence). V lost 5 bases, J lost 2 bases, and 1 base stayed unmatched. The CDR3 spans 13 residues. The CDR3 DNA follows: TGTGCCAGCAGTAGGGACAGGAACTATGGCTACACCTTC. Translated: CASSRDRNYGYTF.

V gene TRBV29-1 combines with J gene TRBJ1-2; D is uncertain. This CDR3 has 14 amino acids. Trimming pared 1 base from V and 2 bases from J, leaving 11 bases between. The germline V gene encodes CDR1 SQVTM and CDR2 ANQGSEA. The CDR3 is CSVEGGGENYGYTF. In nucleotides, the CDR3 is TGCAGCGTTGAAGGGGGTGGGGAGAACTATGGCTACACCTTC.

The rearrangement uses TRBV19 and TRBJ1-1; TRBD1 might be the D (6 bases). The V end lost 3 bases, the J end lost 4 bases, and 12 bases lay between the germline ends. The CDR3 contains 14 residues. Germline V gives CDR1 LNHDA, CDR2 SQIVND (reference sequence). CDR3 residues: CASSILGAGTEAFF. In DNA, the CDR3 is TGTGCCAGTAGTATTCTGGGGGCGGGCACTGAAGCTTTCTTT. Looking up the rest from reference TRBV19 and TRBJ1-1 gives the full variable domain: DGGITQSPKYLFRKEGQNVTLSCEQNLNHDAMYWYRQDPGQGLRLIYYSQIVNDFQKGDIAEGYSVSREKKESFPLTVTSAQKNPTAFYLCASSILGAGTEAFFGQGTRLTVV.

V gene TRBV3-1 (or the pseudogene TRBV3-2) combines with J gene TRBJ2-3; D not certain. The germline V gene has CDR1 LGHDT and CDR2 YNNKEL (reference sequence). V lost 8 bases and J lost 0, with 15 bases in between. This CDR3 has 15 amino acids. The CDR3 DNA sequence: TGTGCCAGCCGCCCCCGCGGTTCTAGCACAGATACGCAGTATTTT. The encoded protein is CASRPRGSSTDTQYF.

The chain is built from TRBV7-2 and TRBJ2-3, with 9 bases fitting TRBD2. CDR1 and CDR2 from the germline V gene are SGHTA and FQGNSA. The CDR3 contains 18 residues. Trimming cost V 5 bases and J 5 bases; bases outside gene matches: 17. The CDR3 coding sequence is TGTGCCAGCAGCCCCCGGACCTTACGCGGGGGGGGCAGAGATACGCAGTATTTT. Translating gives CASSPRTLRGGGRDTQYF.

CDR3 nucleotides: TGTGCCAGCAGTTTTCAGGCCAGGGGAACAGATACGCAGTATTTT. It is translated as CASSFQARGTDTQYF. V and J are TRBV28 and TRBJ2-3, with D possibly being TRBD1 (6 bases). The germline gives CDR1 MDHEN, CDR2 SYDVKM. V was cut by 3 bases and J by 3 bases, with 13 bases left in between. The CDR3 is made up of 15 amino acids.

The rearrangement uses TRBV19 and TRBJ1-6; TRBD1 is a possible D gene (5 bases). Trimming stripped 5 bases from V and 10 bases from J, with 12 bases between. The CDR3 is 13 residues long. Germline values: CDR1 LNHDA, CDR2 SQIVND (reference sequence). The CDR3 region is CASSQDNYSPLHF. The CDR3 DNA follows: TGTGCCAGTAGTCAGGACAATTACTCACCCCTCCACTTT. Variable domain in full (rest from reference TRBV19 and TRBJ1-6): DGGITQSPKYLFRKEGQNVTLSCEQNLNHDAMYWYRQDPGQGLRLIYYSQIVNDFQKGDIAEGYSVSREKKESFPLTVTSAQKNPTAFYLCASSQDNYSPLHFGNGTRLTVT.

This chain links TRBV28 with TRBJ2-3; TRBD2 might be the D (6 bases). Trimming pared 4 bases from V and 6 bases from J, leaving 20 bases between. Per germline, CDR1 MDHEN and CDR2 SYDVKM. The CDR3 extends over 16 amino acids. The CDR3 is CASSSPGLPPKDTQYF. The DNA for the CDR3 is TGTGCCAGCAGTTCCCCGGGACTGCCCCCAAAGGATACGCAGTATTTT. The entire variable domain, with the rest obtained from reference TRBV28 and TRBJ2-3, is as follows: DVKVTQSSRYLVKRTGEKVFLECVQDMDHENMFWYRQDPGLGLRLIYFSYDVKMKEKGDIPEGYSVSREKKERFSLILESASTNQTSMYLCASSSPGLPPKDTQYFGPGTRLTVL.

The chain couples TRBV7-9 to TRBJ2-3, with 10 bases that match TRBD1. Germline V gives CDR1 SEHNR, CDR2 FQNEAQ (reference sequence). The CDR3 covers 17 residues. J lost 7 bases, V lost 0 bases, and 10 bases had no gene match. CDR3 protein: CASSLALGTGVNHTQYF. CDR3 DNA: TGTGCCAGCAGCTTAGCCCTAGGGACAGGGGTAAATCATACGCAGTATTTT.

For this clone: Its ends do not fully match the called genes, so a read error is possible. The chain carries TRBV7-2 and TRBJ2-5; D is possibly TRBD2 (6 bases). Looked up from germline, CDR1 is SGHTA and CDR2 is FQGNSA. The CDR3 has 15 residues. The CDR3 protein is CASSFGGEIQEAQYF. CDR3 coding DNA: TGTGCCAGCAGCTTTGGCGGGGAGATCCAAGAGGCCCAGTACTTC.

V usage is TRBV9 and J usage is TRBJ2-1, with 9 bases fitting TRBD1. V shed 3 bases, J shed 12 bases, and the junction held 4 bases outside the gene matches. Germline CDR1 is SGDLS and CDR2 is YYNGEE. The CDR3 has 12 amino acids. CDR3 DNA sequence: TGTGCCAGCAGCGGGGGACAGGGCCCGCAGTTCTTC. It is translated as CASSGGQGPQFF. The variable domain in full, completed from reference TRBV9 and TRBJ2-1, reads DSGVTQTPKHLITATGQRVTLRCSPRSGDLSVYWYQQSLDQGLQFLIQYYNGEERAKGNILERFSAQQFPDLHSELNLSSLELGDSALYFCASSGGQGPQFFGPGTRLTVL.

The genes are TRBV10-3 and TRBJ1-2, with D possibly TRBD1 on 6 matching bases. CDR1 and CDR2 (germline): ENHRY, SYGVKD. This CDR3 region has 13 residues. V lost 6 bases and J 5 bases, leaving 13 bases between the germline ends. Here the CDR3 reads CAIRIGDTYGYTF. As DNA, the CDR3 is TGTGCCATCAGGATTGGGGACACATATGGCTACACCTTC.

The chain employs TRBV14 and TRBJ1-6; TRBD1 aligns across 10 bases. The germline V gene encodes CDR1 SGHDN and CDR2 FVKESK. Unmatched junction bases numbered 6, after V lost 0 bases and J lost 10 bases. The CDR3 sequence is 16 residues long. CDR3 residues: CASSQDRTGGGSPLHF. The CDR3 nucleotides are TGTGCCAGCAGCCAAGATCGGACAGGGGGAGGATCACCCCTCCACTTT.

The chain has TRBV6-5 and TRBJ1-1; TRBD1 is a possible D gene (5 bases). Germline values: CDR1 MNHEY, CDR2 SVGAGI. V was pared by 6 bases and J by 1 base, with 9 bases between. CDR3 length: 13 residues. Written as DNA, the CDR3 is TGTGCCAGCAGACAGGCGAGGAACACTGAAGCTTTCTTT. It specifies CASRQARNTEAFF.

V gene TRBV12-3 or TRBV12-4 combines with J gene TRBJ1-4; D uncertain. V was cut by 2 bases and J by 7 bases, with 8 bases left in between. The CDR3 is made up of 13 amino acids. As DNA, the CDR3 is TGTGCCAGCAGTTTACAAACTGGTGAAAAACTGTTTTTT. Encoded protein: CASSLQTGEKLFF.

The J gene is TRBJ1-5, the V gene TRBV6-5; TRBD1 aligns across 7 bases. With V trimmed by 8 bases and J by 1 base, 8 bases remained unmatched. From germline, CDR1 is MNHEY and CDR2 SVGAGI. The CDR3 sequence is 15 residues long. CDR3 loop: CASGPDRESNQPQHF. The CDR3 nucleotides read TGTGCCAGCGGACCTGACAGGGAAAGCAATCAGCCCCAGCATTTT.

The gene calls are TRBV5-8 and TRBJ2-5; TRBD2 matches 10 bases. The trim removed 0 bases at V and 2 bases at J, leaving 4 bases unmatched. Germline lookup yields CDR1 SGHTS and CDR2 YDEGEE. The CDR3 totals 16 residues. The CDR3 loop reads CASSLAIAGGQETQYF. The CDR3 DNA is TGTGCCAGCAGCTTGGCAATAGCGGGGGGTCAAGAGACCCAGTACTTC.

The J gene is TRBJ2-5, the V gene TRBV9, with 12 bases matching TRBD2. The J segment lost 4 bases and the V segment lost 0 bases, leaving 4 bases of the junction unmatched. The germline V gene encodes CDR1 SGDLS and CDR2 YYNGEE. The CDR3 length is 16 residues. The CDR3 region has the DNA TGTGCCAGCAGCGTAGGGACTAGCGGGGTGGGAGAGACCCAGTACTTC. Translated: CASSVGTSGVGETQYF.

This clone came up once. This rearrangement joins TRBV5-1 to TRBJ2-7; maybe TRBD1 (5 bases). Trimming shortened V by 5 bases and J by 2 bases, and 11 bases separated the two germline ends. CDR1 is SGHRS, CDR2 YFSETQ, per germline. This CDR3 is built from 13 residues. In nucleotides, the CDR3 is TGCGCCAGCAGGGACACTATCGCCTACGAGCAGTACTTC. Translating gives CASRDTIAYEQYF.